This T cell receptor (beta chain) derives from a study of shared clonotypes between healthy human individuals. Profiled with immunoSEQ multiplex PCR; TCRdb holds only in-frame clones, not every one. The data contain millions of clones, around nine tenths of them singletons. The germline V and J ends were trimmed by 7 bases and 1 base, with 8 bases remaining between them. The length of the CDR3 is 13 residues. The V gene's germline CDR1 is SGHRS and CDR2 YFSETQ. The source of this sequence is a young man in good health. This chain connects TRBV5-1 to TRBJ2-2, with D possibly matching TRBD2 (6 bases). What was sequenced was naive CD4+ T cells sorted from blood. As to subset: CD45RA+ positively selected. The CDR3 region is CASHSGNTGELFF. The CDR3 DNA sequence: TGCGCCAGCCATAGCGGGAACACCGGGGAGCTGTTTTTT.